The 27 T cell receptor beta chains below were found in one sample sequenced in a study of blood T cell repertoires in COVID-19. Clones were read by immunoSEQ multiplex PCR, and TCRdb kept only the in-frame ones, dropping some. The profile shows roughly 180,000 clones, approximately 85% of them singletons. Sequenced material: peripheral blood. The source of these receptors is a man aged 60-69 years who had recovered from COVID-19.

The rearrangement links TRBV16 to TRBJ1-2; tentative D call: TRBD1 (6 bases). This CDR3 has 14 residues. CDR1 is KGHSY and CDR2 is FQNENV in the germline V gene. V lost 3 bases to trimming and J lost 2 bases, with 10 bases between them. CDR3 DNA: TGTGCCAGCAGCCAGAGGACAGAGAACTATGGCTACACCTTC. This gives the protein CASSQRTENYGYTF.

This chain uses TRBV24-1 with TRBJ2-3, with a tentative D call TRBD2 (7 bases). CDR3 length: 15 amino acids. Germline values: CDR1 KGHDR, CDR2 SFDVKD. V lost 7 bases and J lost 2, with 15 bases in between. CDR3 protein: CATSGGPRTTDTQYF. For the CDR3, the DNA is TGTGCCACCAGCGGGGGGCCCCGTACCACAGATACGCAGTATTTT.

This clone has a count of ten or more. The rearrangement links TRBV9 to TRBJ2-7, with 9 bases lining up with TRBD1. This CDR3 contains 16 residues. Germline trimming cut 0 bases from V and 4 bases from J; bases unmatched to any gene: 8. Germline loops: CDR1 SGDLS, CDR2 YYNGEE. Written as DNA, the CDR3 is TGTGCCAGCAGCGTAGCTACTTGGGACAGGGTTTACGAGCAGTACTTC. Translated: CASSVATWDRVYEQYF.

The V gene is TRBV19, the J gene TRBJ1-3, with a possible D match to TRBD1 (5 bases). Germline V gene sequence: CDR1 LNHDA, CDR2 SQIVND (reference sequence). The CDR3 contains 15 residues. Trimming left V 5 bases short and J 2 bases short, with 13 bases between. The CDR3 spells CASSQQVAAGNTIYF. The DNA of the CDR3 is TGTGCCAGTAGTCAACAGGTAGCGGCTGGAAACACCATATATTTT.

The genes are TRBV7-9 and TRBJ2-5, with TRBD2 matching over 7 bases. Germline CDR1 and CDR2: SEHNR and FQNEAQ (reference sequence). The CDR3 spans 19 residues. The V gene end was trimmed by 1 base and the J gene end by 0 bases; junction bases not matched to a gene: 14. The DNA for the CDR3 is TGTGCCAGCAGCTTAGACCGGGGTAGCGGGTCCTTGTACCAAGAGACCCAGTACTTC. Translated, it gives CASSLDRGSGSLYQETQYF.

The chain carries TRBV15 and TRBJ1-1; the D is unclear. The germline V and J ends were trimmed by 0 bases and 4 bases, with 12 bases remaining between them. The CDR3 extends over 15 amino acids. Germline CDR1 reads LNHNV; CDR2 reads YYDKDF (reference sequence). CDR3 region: CATSRDRVLLTEAFF. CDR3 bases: TGTGCCACCAGCAGAGATCGGGTTTTACTCACTGAAGCTTTCTTT.

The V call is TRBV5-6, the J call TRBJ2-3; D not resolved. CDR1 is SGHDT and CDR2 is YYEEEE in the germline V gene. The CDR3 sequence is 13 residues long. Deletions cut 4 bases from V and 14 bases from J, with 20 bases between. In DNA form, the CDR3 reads TGTGCCAGCAGCCCATCCGCCGGTGTTCTTTTGTATTTT. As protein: CASSPSAGVLLYF.

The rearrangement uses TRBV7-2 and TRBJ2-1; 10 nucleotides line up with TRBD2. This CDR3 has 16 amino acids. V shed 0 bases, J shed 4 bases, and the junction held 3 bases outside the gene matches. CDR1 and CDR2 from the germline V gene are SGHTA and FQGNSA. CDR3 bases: TGTGCCAGCAGCTTAGCGAGCGGGGGGGTTTACAATGAGCAGTTCTTC. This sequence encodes CASSLASGGVYNEQFF.

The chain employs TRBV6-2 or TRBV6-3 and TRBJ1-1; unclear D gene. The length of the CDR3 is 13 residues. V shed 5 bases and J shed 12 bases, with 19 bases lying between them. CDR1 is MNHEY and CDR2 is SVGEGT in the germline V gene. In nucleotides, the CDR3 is TGTGCCAGCAGTAACGGTGGGCGCGTTCAGTCTTTCTTT. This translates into CASSNGGRVQSFF.

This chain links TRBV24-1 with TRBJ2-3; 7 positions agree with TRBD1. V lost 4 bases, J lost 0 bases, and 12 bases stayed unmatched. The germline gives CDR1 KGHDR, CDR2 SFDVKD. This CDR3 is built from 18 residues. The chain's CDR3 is CATSDRGTATSSTDTQYF. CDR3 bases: TGTGCCACCAGTGACCGTGGGACAGCGACTTCTAGCACAGATACGCAGTATTTT.

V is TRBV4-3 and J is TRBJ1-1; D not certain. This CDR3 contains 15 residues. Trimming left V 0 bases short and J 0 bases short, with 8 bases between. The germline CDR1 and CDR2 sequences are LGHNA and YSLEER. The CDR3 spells CASSQDLRVNTEAFF. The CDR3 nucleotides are TGCGCCAGCAGCCAAGATCTCCGGGTGAACACTGAAGCTTTCTTT.

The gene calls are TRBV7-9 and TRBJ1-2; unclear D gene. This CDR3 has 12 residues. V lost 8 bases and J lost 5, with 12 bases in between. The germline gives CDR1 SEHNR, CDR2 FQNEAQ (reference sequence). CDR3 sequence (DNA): TGTGCCAGCTCCCCGGTCGGTTATGGCTACACCTTC. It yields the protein CASSPVGYGYTF.

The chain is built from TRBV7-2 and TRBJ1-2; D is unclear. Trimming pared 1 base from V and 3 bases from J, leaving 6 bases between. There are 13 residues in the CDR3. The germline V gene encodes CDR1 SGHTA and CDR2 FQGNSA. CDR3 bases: TGTGCCAGCAGCTTAGTATCCGACTATGGCTACACCTTC. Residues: CASSLVSDYGYTF.

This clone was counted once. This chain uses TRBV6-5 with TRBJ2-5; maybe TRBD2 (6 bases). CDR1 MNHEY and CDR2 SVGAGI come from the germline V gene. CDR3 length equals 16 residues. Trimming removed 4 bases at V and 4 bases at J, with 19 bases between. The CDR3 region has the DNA TGTGCCAGCAGTTTCGGGACCCAGAGCGGGCGAGAGACCCAGTACTTC. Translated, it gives CASSFGTQSGRETQYF.

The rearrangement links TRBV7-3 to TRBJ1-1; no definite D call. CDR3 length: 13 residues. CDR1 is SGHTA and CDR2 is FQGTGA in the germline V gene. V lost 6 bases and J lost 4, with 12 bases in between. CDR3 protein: CASSLGLGTEAFF. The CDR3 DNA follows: TGTGCCAGCAGTCTAGGCCTGGGCACTGAAGCTTTCTTT.

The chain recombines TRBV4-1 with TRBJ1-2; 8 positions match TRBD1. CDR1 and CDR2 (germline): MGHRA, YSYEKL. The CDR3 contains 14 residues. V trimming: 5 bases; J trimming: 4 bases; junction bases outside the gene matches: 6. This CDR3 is CASSVDRVPYGYTF. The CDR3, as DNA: TGCGCCAGCAGCGTGGACAGGGTACCCTATGGCTACACCTTC.

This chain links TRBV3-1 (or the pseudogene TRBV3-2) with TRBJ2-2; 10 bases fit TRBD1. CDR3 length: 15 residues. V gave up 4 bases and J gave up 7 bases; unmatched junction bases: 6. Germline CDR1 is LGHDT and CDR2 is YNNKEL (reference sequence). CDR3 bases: TGTGCCAGCAGCCGCCGGGACAGGGGTGGCGGGGAGCTGTTTTTT. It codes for CASSRRDRGGGELFF.

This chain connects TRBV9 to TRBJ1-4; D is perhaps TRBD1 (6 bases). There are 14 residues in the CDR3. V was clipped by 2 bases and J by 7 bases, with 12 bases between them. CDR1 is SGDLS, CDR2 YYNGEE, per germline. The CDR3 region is CASSVRGAGEKLFF. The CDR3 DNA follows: TGTGCCAGCAGCGTCCGGGGGGCCGGTGAAAAACTGTTTTTT.

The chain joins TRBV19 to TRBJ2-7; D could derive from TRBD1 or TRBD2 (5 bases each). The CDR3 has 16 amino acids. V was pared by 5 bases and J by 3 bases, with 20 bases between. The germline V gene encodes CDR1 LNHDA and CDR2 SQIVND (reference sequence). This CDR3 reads CASSLAMTDPVYEQYF. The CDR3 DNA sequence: TGTGCCAGTAGTCTAGCTATGACAGACCCAGTCTACGAGCAGTACTTC.

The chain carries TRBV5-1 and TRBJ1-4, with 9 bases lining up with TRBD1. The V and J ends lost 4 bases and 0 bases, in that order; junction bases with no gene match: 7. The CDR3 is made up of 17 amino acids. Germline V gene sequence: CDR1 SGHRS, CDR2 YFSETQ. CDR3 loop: CASSEDRGSATNEKLFF. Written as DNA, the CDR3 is TGCGCCAGCAGCGAAGACAGGGGGTCAGCAACTAATGAAAAACTGTTTTTT.

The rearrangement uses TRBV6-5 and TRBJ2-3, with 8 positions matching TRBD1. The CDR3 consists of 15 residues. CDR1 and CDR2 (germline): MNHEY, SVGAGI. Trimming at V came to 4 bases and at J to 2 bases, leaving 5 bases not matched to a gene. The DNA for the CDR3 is TGTGCCAGCAGTTTGACAGGGGATAACACAGATACGCAGTATTTT. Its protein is CASSLTGDNTDTQYF.

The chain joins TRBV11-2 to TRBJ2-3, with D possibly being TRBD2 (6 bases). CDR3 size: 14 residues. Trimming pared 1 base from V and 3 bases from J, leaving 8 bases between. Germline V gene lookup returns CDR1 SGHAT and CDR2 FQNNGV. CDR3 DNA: TGTGCCAGCAGCTTAGGGGGGGTTACAGATACGCAGTATTTT. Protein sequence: CASSLGGVTDTQYF.

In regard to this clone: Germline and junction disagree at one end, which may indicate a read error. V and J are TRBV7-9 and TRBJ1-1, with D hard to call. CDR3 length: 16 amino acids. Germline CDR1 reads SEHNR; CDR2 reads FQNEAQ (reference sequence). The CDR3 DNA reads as TGTGCCAGCAGATTAGGTCAGTACACAATGAACACTGAAGCTTTCTTT. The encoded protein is CASRLGQYTMNTEAFF.

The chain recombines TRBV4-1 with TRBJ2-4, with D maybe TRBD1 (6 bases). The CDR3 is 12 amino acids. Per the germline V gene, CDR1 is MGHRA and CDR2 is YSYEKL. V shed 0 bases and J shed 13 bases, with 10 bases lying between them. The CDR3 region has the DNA TGCGCCAGCAGCCAAGAAGACAGGAAACAGTACTTC. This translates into CASSQEDRKQYF.

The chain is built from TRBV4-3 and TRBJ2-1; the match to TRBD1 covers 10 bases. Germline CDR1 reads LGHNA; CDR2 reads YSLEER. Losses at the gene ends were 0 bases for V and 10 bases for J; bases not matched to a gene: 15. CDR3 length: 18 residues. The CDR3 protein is CASSQDLPGTGEKYEQFF. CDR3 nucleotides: TGCGCCAGCAGCCAAGATCTCCCCGGGACAGGGGAGAAGTACGAGCAGTTCTTC.

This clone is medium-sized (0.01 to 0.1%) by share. The CDR3 here is CSVGDRGGGYTF. CDR3 DNA: TGCAGCGTTGGGGACAGGGGAGGAGGCTACACCTTC. V gene TRBV29-1 combines with J gene TRBJ1-2; TRBD1 matches 10 bases. CDR1 is SQVTM, CDR2 ANQGSEA, per germline. The CDR3 is 12 residues long. Trimming took 4 bases from V and 8 from J; bases not matched to a gene: 4.

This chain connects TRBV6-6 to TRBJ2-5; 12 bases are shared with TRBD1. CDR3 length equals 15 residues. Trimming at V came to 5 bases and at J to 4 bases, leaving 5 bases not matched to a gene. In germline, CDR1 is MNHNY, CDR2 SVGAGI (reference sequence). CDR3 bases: TGTGCCAGCAGTAAGGGACAGGGGGCAAGAGAGACCCAGTACTTC. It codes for CASSKGQGARETQYF.